The 12 T cell receptor beta chains in this list originate from one sample, sequenced in a study of T cell changes during pregnancy in multiple sclerosis. Sequencing was performed with immunoSEQ multiplex PCR; in TCRdb, only in-frame clones are kept and a portion is missing. Of about 48,000 clones listed, roughly 91% are singletons. The specimen was CD4+ T cells from peripheral blood mononuclear cells, collected in the third trimester of pregnancy. These TCRs come from a female donor with multiple sclerosis, enrolled in a pregnancy study.

The chain uses TRBV29-1 and TRBJ1-1; 10 bases map to TRBD1. This CDR3 comprises 12 residues. From germline, CDR1 is SQVTM and CDR2 ANQGSEA. CDR3 DNA: TGCACCATAGACAGGGGGCACACTGAAGCTTTCTTT. It specifies CTIDRGHTEAFF.

The chain employs TRBV9 and TRBJ1-1; a possible D gene is TRBD1 (6 bases). Trimming took 4 bases from V and 0 from J, leaving 13 bases between them. CDR3 size: 15 residues. Germline V gene lookup returns CDR1 SGDLS and CDR2 YYNGEE. For the CDR3, the DNA is TGTGCCAGCAGCACCCCGGGACAAATGAACACTGAAGCTTTCTTT. The encoded protein is CASSTPGQMNTEAFF.

The chain has TRBV29-1 and TRBJ2-3, with D possibly being TRBD2 (7 bases). V was pared by 7 bases and J by 5 bases, with 16 bases between. The germline gives CDR1 SQVTM, CDR2 ANQGSEA. CDR3 length: 13 amino acids. As DNA, the CDR3 is TGCAGCGCCGGTAGGGGGGGCGAAGATACGCAGTATTTT. Residues: CSAGRGGEDTQYF.

The chain is built from TRBV7-3 and TRBJ2-5; D possibly corresponds to TRBD2 (6 bases). The V gene's germline CDR1 is SGHTA and CDR2 FQGTGA. This CDR3 has 13 residues. The V end was cut by 5 bases, the J end by 4 bases, with 11 bases between. DNA of the CDR3: TGTGCCAGCAGCCGGGACTGGGGAGAGACCCAGTACTTC. Protein: CASSRDWGETQYF.

This chain uses TRBV10-3 with TRBJ2-3; TRBD2 aligns across 9 bases. With V trimmed by 10 bases and J by 5 bases, 13 bases remained unmatched. CDR3 length equals 15 residues. Germline loops: CDR1 ENHRY, CDR2 SYGVKD. CDR3 nucleotides: TGTGCCACCAGCAACGAGGCGACTAGCGGAGATACGCAGTATTTT. Its translation: CATSNEATSGDTQYF.

CDR3 DNA: TGTGCCAGCAGCTTGTCTACAGGGCTTAACACCGGGGAGCTGTTTTTT. It translates to CASSLSTGLNTGELFF. The chain carries TRBV7-9 and TRBJ2-2; possibly TRBD1 for D (6 bases). Between the trimmed V and J ends, which lost 3 bases and 2 bases, there was a span of 13 bases. Germline V CDR1 and CDR2: SEHNR, FQNEAQ (reference sequence). CDR3 size: 16 residues.

V gene TRBV5-1 combines with J gene TRBJ2-4; 9 positions match TRBD2. V lost 2 bases to trimming and J lost 1 base; unmatched junction nucleotides: 4. The CDR3 spans 16 residues. CDR1 SGHRS and CDR2 YFSETQ come from the germline V gene. CDR3 amino acids: CASSLAGGLAKNIQYF. The CDR3 region has the DNA TGCGCCAGCAGCTTAGCGGGGGGTTTGGCCAAAAACATTCAGTACTTC.

The chain links TRBV15 to TRBJ2-1, with 8 bases identical to TRBD2. The CDR3 loop spans 16 amino acids. Germline CDR1 and CDR2: LNHNV and YYDKDF (reference sequence). After removal of 8 bases from V and 0 bases from J, the junction contained 9 bases not matched to a gene. In DNA form, the CDR3 reads TGTGCCACCGCTGGTAGCGGGGCGAGCTCCTACAATGAGCAGTTCTTC. Amino acids: CATAGSGASSYNEQFF.

V and J are TRBV5-1 and TRBJ2-7; TRBD1 matches at 7 bases. CDR3 length equals 15 residues. Losses at the gene ends were 1 base for V and 3 bases for J; bases not matched to a gene: 7. The germline V gene has CDR1 SGHRS and CDR2 YFSETQ. The CDR3 DNA sequence: TGCGCCAGCAGCTTGATAGGGGGCACAAACTACGAGCAGTACTTC. Protein sequence: CASSLIGGTNYEQYF.

V and J are TRBV7-2 and TRBJ2-3; TRBD2 aligns across 11 bases. Losses at the gene ends were 2 bases for V and 2 bases for J; bases not matched to a gene: 6. The CDR3 is made up of 17 amino acids. In germline, CDR1 is SGHTA, CDR2 FQGNSA. DNA for the CDR3: TGTGCCAGCAGCTTATCGGGACTAGCGGAGTTCACAGATACGCAGTATTTT. It encodes CASSLSGLAEFTDTQYF.

V is TRBV6-1 and J is TRBJ2-3; 8 bases line up with TRBD2. Trimming cost V 6 bases and J 4 bases; bases outside gene matches: 6. The CDR3 is 14 residues long. Germline CDR1 and CDR2: MNHNS and SASEGT. DNA of the CDR3: TGTGCCAGCAGCGCCGGGACTAGTGCAGATACGCAGTATTTT. It yields the protein CASSAGTSADTQYF.

This chain links TRBV6-1 with TRBJ2-3, with 9 bases matching TRBD2. V lost 11 bases to trimming and J lost 5 bases; unmatched junction nucleotides: 8. Looked up from germline, CDR1 is MNHNS and CDR2 is SASEGT. The CDR3 sequence is 13 residues long. The CDR3 DNA sequence: TGTGCCGGGCGGGGGGGCGCGGGAGATACGCAGTATTTT. This sequence encodes CAGRGGAGDTQYF.